The 27 T cell receptor beta chains presented below share a single source sample, sequenced in a study of cytomegalovirus exposure and HLA in healthy donors. PCR was performed using 60 Vbeta and 13 Jbeta primers. Sequencing used immunoSEQ multiplex PCR; TCRdb keeps in-frame clones, though not all of them. There are around 65,000 clones in the sample; 65% to 80% occur only once, and less than 20% lies in the top ten. The sample taken for sequencing was PBMCs. The receptors were gathered from a man aged 40-55 years in good health and CMV-seropositive.

The chain uses TRBV7-2 and TRBJ2-5; D is possibly TRBD2 (7 bases). The CDR3 runs 15 residues. Germline-derived CDR1 and CDR2 are SGHTA and FQGNSA. V was trimmed by 2 bases and J by 4 bases, leaving 14 bases between them. CDR3 DNA: TGTGCCAGCAGCTTAATCATCGGGGGGCTAGAGACCCAGTACTTC. Its protein product is CASSLIIGGLETQYF. Based on the CDR3 plus reference TRBV7-2 and TRBJ2-5, the full variable domain is GAGVSQSPSNKVTEKGKDVELRCDPISGHTALYWYRQSLGQGLEFLIYFQGNSAPDKSGLPSDRFSAERTGGSVSTLTIQRTQQEDSAVYLCASSLIIGGLETQYFGPGTRLLVL.

The chain carries TRBV27 and TRBJ1-1; D perhaps matches TRBD1 (5 bases). V shed 1 base and J shed 3 bases, with 9 bases lying between them. The CDR3 covers 14 residues. Germline CDR1 reads MNHEY; CDR2 reads SMNVEV (reference sequence). The CDR3 DNA follows: TGTGCCAGCAGTTTATTTGGGGGGGACACTGAAGCTTTCTTT. Translation gives CASSLFGGDTEAFF.

The gene calls are TRBV18 and TRBJ1-2; D is unclear. From germline, CDR1 is KGHSH and CDR2 LQKENI. The CDR3 length is 13 residues. Trimming cost V 1 base and J 7 bases, with 10 bases left between them. In nucleotides, the CDR3 is TGTGCCAGCTCACCACAGGAGTTCGCTGGCTACACCTTC. Translating gives CASSPQEFAGYTF.

V and J are TRBV4-1 and TRBJ1-5, with D possibly matching TRBD1 (6 bases). The CDR3 is made up of 16 amino acids. The germline CDR1 and CDR2 sequences are MGHRA and YSYEKL. Trimming left V 0 bases short and J 7 bases short, with 16 bases between. This chain's CDR3 is CASSQDSFEGTQPQHF. The CDR3 DNA sequence: TGCGCCAGCAGCCAAGATTCATTTGAAGGGACACAGCCCCAGCATTTT.

This clone was found a few times. The V and J genes are TRBV27 and TRBJ2-2, with D unresolved. Between the trimmed V and J ends, which lost 0 bases and 7 bases, there was a span of 6 bases. CDR1 and CDR2 from the germline V gene are MNHEY and SMNVEV (reference sequence). The CDR3 is 13 residues long. The CDR3 reads CASSLSTYGELFF. In nucleotides, the CDR3 is TGTGCCAGCAGTTTATCCACCTACGGGGAGCTGTTTTTT.

This chain links TRBV9 with TRBJ1-3; D ambiguous. Germline assignment: CDR1 SGDLS and CDR2 YYNGEE. V was clipped by 1 base and J by 1 base, with 12 bases between them. CDR3 length equals 16 residues. In DNA form, the CDR3 reads TGTGCCAGCAGCGTATCGGGATTATTATCTGGAAACACCATATATTTT. Translation gives CASSVSGLLSGNTIYF. Looking up the rest from reference TRBV9 and TRBJ1-3 gives the full variable domain: DSGVTQTPKHLITATGQRVTLRCSPRSGDLSVYWYQQSLDQGLQFLIQYYNGEERAKGNILERFSAQQFPDLHSELNLSSLELGDSALYFCASSVSGLLSGNTIYFGEGSWLTVV.

The chain has TRBV30 and TRBJ2-7, with 10 bases matching TRBD1. Per germline, CDR1 GTSNPN and CDR2 SVGIG (reference sequence). Unmatched junction bases numbered 4, after V lost 8 bases and J lost 0 bases. This CDR3 has 13 residues. CDR3 DNA sequence: TGTGCCGGGGGACAGGGGAGCTCCTACGAGCAGTACTTC. It codes for CAGGQGSSYEQYF.

The rearrangement joins TRBV5-1 to TRBJ2-2, with 13 nucleotides matching TRBD2. CDR3 length: 19 residues. V shed 0 bases, J shed 4 bases, and the junction held 9 bases outside the gene matches. Germline V gene data show CDR1 as SGHRS and CDR2 as YFSETQ. CDR3 in DNA: TGCGCCAGCAGCTTGGGGACTAGCGGGAGATTCCGGAGCACCGGGGAGCTGTTTTTT. It encodes CASSLGTSGRFRSTGELFF.

The gene calls are TRBV5-1 and TRBJ2-1; 9 positions agree with TRBD2. The CDR3 covers 19 residues. Germline V gene sequence: CDR1 SGHRS, CDR2 YFSETQ. Trimming took 3 bases from V and 5 from J; bases not matched to a gene: 18. The CDR3 nucleotides read TGCGCCAGCAGCTCCATTATAACTAGCGGGCGCCCGGGCCACAATGAGCAGTTCTTC. It is translated as CASSSIITSGRPGHNEQFF.

V usage is TRBV19 and J usage is TRBJ1-2, with TRBD1 identical over 8 bases. The CDR3 covers 16 residues. The V gene end was trimmed by 3 bases and the J gene end by 4 bases; junction bases not matched to a gene: 10. CDR1 and CDR2 (germline): LNHDA, SQIVND (reference sequence). CDR3 nucleotides: TGTGCCAGTAGTATGCCCCCAGGGGGCTCGATCTATGGCTACACCTTC. Protein: CASSMPPGGSIYGYTF.

This clone appeared a few times. The J gene is TRBJ1-1, the V gene TRBV19; the match to TRBD1 covers 7 bases. Looked up from germline, CDR1 is LNHDA and CDR2 is SQIVND (reference sequence). V shed 5 bases and J 7 bases; nucleotides not matched to a gene: 7. The CDR3 runs 13 residues. CDR3 sequence: CASSRDREGEAFF. The CDR3 DNA sequence: TGTGCCAGTAGTCGAGACAGGGAAGGTGAAGCTTTCTTT.

CDR3: CASSRGAAVSEQYF. The CDR3 DNA is TGTGCCAGCAGTCGTGGGGCAGCCGTATCCGAGCAGTACTTC. The V call is TRBV2, the J call TRBJ2-7; TRBD1 is a possible D gene (5 bases). Trimming removed 5 bases from V and 6 bases from J, with 17 bases in between. The germline CDR1 and CDR2 sequences are SNHLY and FYNNEI. There are 14 residues in the CDR3.

In this sample, this clone turned up a few times. This chain joins TRBV2 and TRBJ2-5; D is perhaps TRBD1 (6 bases). In germline, CDR1 is SNHLY, CDR2 FYNNEI. The CDR3 extends over 14 amino acids. V lost 4 bases to trimming and J lost 0 bases, with 9 bases between them. CDR3 DNA: TGTGCCAGCAGTGTCGACAGGTACCAAGAGACCCAGTACTTC. Its translation is CASSVDRYQETQYF.

The rearrangement joins TRBV28 to TRBJ2-5, with 10 bases that match TRBD1. From germline, CDR1 is MDHEN and CDR2 SYDVKM. V shed 7 bases and J 5 bases; nucleotides not matched to a gene: 10. The CDR3 totals 15 residues. CDR3 coding DNA: TGTGCCAGCACCAGCCCGACAGGGGGCGCGGAGACCCAGTACTTC. Translating gives CASTSPTGGAETQYF. Looking up the rest from reference TRBV28 and TRBJ2-5 gives the full variable domain: DVKVTQSSRYLVKRTGEKVFLECVQDMDHENMFWYRQDPGLGLRLIYFSYDVKMKEKGDIPEGYSVSREKKERFSLILESASTNQTSMYLCASTSPTGGAETQYFGPGTRLLVL.

This chain connects TRBV6-6 to TRBJ2-1, with D perhaps TRBD2 (5 bases). Germline V gene sequence: CDR1 MNHNY, CDR2 SVGAGI (reference sequence). CDR3 size: 15 residues. Trimming took 1 base from V and 0 from J, leaving 7 bases between them. The CDR3 protein is CASSYFGSSYNEQFF. In nucleotides, the CDR3 is TGTGCCAGCAGTTACTTTGGGAGCTCCTACAATGAGCAGTTCTTC.

V gene TRBV11-3 combines with J gene TRBJ2-3; 9 nucleotides line up with TRBD2. V shed 7 bases, J shed 5 bases, and the junction held 10 bases outside the gene matches. The CDR3 spans 15 residues. Looked up from germline, CDR1 is SGHNT and CDR2 is YENEEA. CDR3 residues: CASNAGGPGGDTQYF. The CDR3 region has the DNA TGTGCCAGCAACGCGGGGGGGCCCGGGGGAGATACGCAGTATTTT.

The chain has TRBV10-1 and TRBJ2-7; D remains unclear. CDR3 size: 13 residues. V was clipped by 7 bases and J by 0 bases, with 10 bases between them. The germline V gene encodes CDR1 WNHNN and CDR2 SYGVQD (reference sequence). In DNA, the CDR3 is TGCGCCAGCATAAGCGCCAGCTCCTACGAGCAGTACTTC. It specifies CASISASSYEQYF.

The table lists this clone with a few counts. The rearrangement links TRBV12-5 to TRBJ2-5; tentative D call: TRBD2 (7 bases). Germline V lookup: CDR1 LGHNT, CDR2 FRNRAP. Trimming took 8 bases from V and 3 from J, leaving 16 bases between them. The CDR3 totals 14 residues. The CDR3 DNA is TGTGCTAGTCGGGGAGGGGGTCGAGAAGAGACCCAGTACTTC. This sequence encodes CASRGGGREETQYF. Full variable domain (missing parts from reference TRBV12-5 and TRBJ2-5): DARVTQTPRHKVTEMGQEVTMRCQPILGHNTVFWYRQTMMQGLELLAYFRNRAPLDDSGMPKDRFSAEMPDATLATLKIQPSEPRDSAVYFCASRGGGREETQYFGPGTRLLVL.

This clone occurred once. DNA of the CDR3: TGCAGCGCTCCACTAATCGCAGATGAGCAGTTCTTC. Translated, it gives CSAPLIADEQFF. The genes are TRBV29-1 and TRBJ2-1; D unclear. Germline-derived CDR1 and CDR2 are SQVTM and ANQGSEA. Trimming shortened V by 7 bases and J by 8 bases, and 15 bases separated the two germline ends. This CDR3 contains 12 residues.

The J gene is TRBJ2-5, the V gene TRBV5-6; D is possibly TRBD2 (6 bases). The CDR3 loop spans 16 amino acids. Between the trimmed V and J ends, which lost 2 bases and 8 bases, there was a span of 22 bases. Germline V gene data show CDR1 as SGHDT and CDR2 as YYEEEE. CDR3 in amino acids: CASSFVSGGVSKTQYF. CDR3 sequence (DNA): TGTGCCAGCAGCTTTGTGTCCGGGGGTGTGAGTAAAACCCAGTACTTC. Supplemented by reference TRBV5-6 and TRBJ2-5, the full variable domain reads DAGVTQSPTHLIKTRGQQVTLRCSPKSGHDTVSWYQQALGQGPQFIFQYYEEEERQRGNFPDRFSGHQFPNYSSELNVNALLLGDSALYLCASSFVSGGVSKTQYFGPGTRLLVL.

This clone was seen more than once but under ten times. The gene calls are TRBV5-1 and TRBJ2-3; a weak D match, TRBD1 (5 bases). Trimming took off 4 bases at V and 0 bases at J, with 9 bases between the two ends. The germline CDR1 and CDR2 sequences are SGHRS and YFSETQ. The CDR3 loop spans 14 amino acids. The CDR3 spells CASSTGASTDTQYF. CDR3 nucleotide sequence: TGCGCCAGCAGCACAGGAGCTAGCACAGATACGCAGTATTTT.

This clone was observed a few times. The chain recombines TRBV4-2 with TRBJ2-7; 13 positions agree with TRBD2. The CDR3 totals 16 residues. The germline V gene encodes CDR1 LGHNA and CDR2 YNFKEQ. V gave up 1 base and J gave up 7 bases; unmatched junction bases: 7. In DNA form, the CDR3 reads TGTGCCAGCAGCCAAGGGACTAGCGGGGGCACGGGGGAGCAGTACTTC. Translated, it gives CASSQGTSGGTGEQYF.

This rearrangement joins TRBV7-2 to TRBJ2-1; no definite D call. Germline V gene lookup returns CDR1 SGHTA and CDR2 FQGNSA. CDR3 length: 12 amino acids. V was cut by 1 base and J by 7 bases, with 5 bases left in between. CDR3 region: CASSLVSNEQFF. The CDR3, as DNA: TGTGCCAGCAGCTTAGTCAGTAATGAGCAGTTCTTC.

Concerning this clone: Within the sample, other DNA sequences also encode this same CDR3. The rearrangement links TRBV10-3 to TRBJ2-3; no clear D. Trimming pared 2 bases from V and 2 bases from J, leaving 11 bases between. The CDR3 loop spans 15 amino acids. In germline, CDR1 is ENHRY, CDR2 SYGVKD. For the CDR3, the DNA is TGTGCCATCAGTGAGACTGGGCAGGACACAGATACGCAGTATTTT. Its translation is CAISETGQDTDTQYF.

This rearrangement joins TRBV19 to TRBJ2-5; 7 bases align to TRBD1. Germline lookup yields CDR1 LNHDA and CDR2 SQIVND (reference sequence). The J segment lost 9 bases and the V segment lost 5 bases, leaving 9 bases of the junction unmatched. This CDR3 region has 13 residues. The CDR3 DNA sequence: TGTGCCAGTAGTTCCCGACAGGGTGCTGCCCAGTACTTC. Translating it yields CASSSRQGAAQYF. The whole variable domain, filled in from reference TRBV19 and TRBJ2-5, reads DGGITQSPKYLFRKEGQNVTLSCEQNLNHDAMYWYRQDPGQGLRLIYYSQIVNDFQKGDIAEGYSVSREKKESFPLTVTSAQKNPTAFYLCASSSRQGAAQYFGPGTRLLVL.

J is TRBJ1-1 and V is TRBV10-3; the D gene is possibly TRBD1 (6 bases). Trimming took off 8 bases at V and 0 bases at J, with 22 bases between the two ends. This CDR3 region has 17 residues. From germline, CDR1 is ENHRY and CDR2 SYGVKD. In nucleotides, the CDR3 is TGTGCCATCTGCCGACAGGCGGGCCATAATCTGAACACTGAAGCTTTCTTT. Translated: CAICRQAGHNLNTEAFF.

The chain is built from TRBV18 and TRBJ2-1, with 7 bases matching TRBD1. The CDR3 has 16 residues. Germline V gives CDR1 KGHSH, CDR2 LQKENI. V gave up 5 bases and J gave up 4 bases; unmatched junction bases: 11. The CDR3 DNA reads as TGTGCCAGCTCAACTCGGACAGGAAAGGCATACAATGAGCAGTTCTTC. This gives the protein CASSTRTGKAYNEQFF.